A single sample gave rise to the 10 T cell receptor beta chains below, sequenced in a study of human T cells and chemical hapten exposure. TCRdb reprocessed the RACE reads via MiXCR and lists one record per CDR3 protein. This table holds 75,000 to 90,000 distinct CDR3 sequences, about 7.5% found once. Time point reported: patch test 1, 2 weeks after DPC sensitization. Treatment meaning: therapeutic diphenylcyclopropenone sensitization with weekly scalp DPC. This specimen was whole blood, taken in connection with sensitization to the hapten diphenylcyclopropenone (DPC). Receptors originate from a woman aged 25-40 years with alopecia areata. Some clones in this sample may be carry-over from other donors' samples.

This clonotype was counted ten times or more. V and J are TRBV30 and TRBJ2-6; D possibly uses TRBD1 or TRBD2 (5 bases each). The CDR3 is 16 residues long. Germline CDR1 GTSNPN, CDR2 SVGIG (reference sequence). Trimming left V 2 bases short and J 4 bases short, with 15 bases between. Here the CDR3 reads CAWSLGRSPGANVLTF. The CDR3 DNA sequence: TGTGCCTGGAGTTTGGGACGCAGCCCGGGGGCCAACGTCCTGACTTTC.

This clonotype appeared many times. The J gene is TRBJ2-2, the V gene TRBV7-2; TRBD2 agrees at 7 bases. The CDR3 sequence is 15 residues long. CDR1 and CDR2 (germline): SGHTA, FQGNSA. V lost 5 bases and J lost 0; bases outside the gene matches: 3. The CDR3 sequence: CASSRRGANTGELFF. The CDR3 DNA reads as TGTGCCAGCAGCCGACGGGGGGCGAACACCGGGGAGCTGTTTTTT.

This clonotype has a count of ten or more. The chain combines TRBV3-1 with TRBJ2-7; the D is unclear. V lost 3 bases, J lost 1 base, and 4 bases lay in between. Germline lookup yields CDR1 LGHDT and CDR2 YNNKEL (reference sequence). This CDR3 spans 12 amino acids. The CDR3 here is CASSHKSYEQYF. The CDR3 nucleotides read TGTGCCAGCAGCCATAAATCCTACGAGCAGTACTTC.

V is TRBV7-9 and J is TRBJ2-7; D may be TRBD1 (5 bases). The V end was cut by 3 bases, the J end by 5 bases, with 11 bases between. The CDR3 sequence is 13 residues long. Per germline, CDR1 SEHNR and CDR2 FQNEAQ (reference sequence). Here the CDR3 DNA reads TGTGCCAGCAGCTTGACAGTGTCCCACGAGCAGTACTTC. Its translation: CASSLTVSHEQYF.

This clonotype was detected a few times. The rearrangement uses TRBV7-3 and TRBJ2-1, with 10 positions matching TRBD2. The CDR3 runs to 17 residues. Germline V gene data show CDR1 as SGHTA and CDR2 as FQGTGA. The trim removed 1 base at V and 4 bases at J, leaving 7 bases unmatched. DNA for the CDR3: TGTGCCAGCAGCTTAAATCCAGGAGCGGGGGGGTACAATGAGCAGTTCTTC. This translates into CASSLNPGAGGYNEQFF.

At least ten counts were recorded for this clonotype. V is TRBV21-1 and J is TRBJ2-7; the listed D gene, TRBD1, was not tested against the DNA. TRBV21-1 is a pseudogene segment. CDR3 length: 16 amino acids. Here the CDR3 DNA reads TGTGCCAGCAGCAAAGCCGGACAGTACTACTCCTACGAGCAGTACTTC. This gives the protein CASSKAGQYYSYEQYF.

This clonotype showed up many times. This chain links TRBV7-8 with TRBJ2-3, with 9 bases matching TRBD2. From germline, CDR1 is SGHVS and CDR2 FQNEAQ. V was pared by 4 bases and J by 8 bases, with 16 bases of the junction left unmatched. The length of the CDR3 is 17 residues. CDR3 bases: TGTGCCAGCAGCTCTGCCCCGGGACTAGCCGAGCAGGGTACGCAGTATTTT. This gives the protein CASSSAPGLAEQGTQYF.

The table lists this clonotype with many counts. The CDR3 nucleotides are TGTGCCAGCAGCTTGATTGCTGAAAATGGCTACACCTTC. This translates into CASSLIAENGYTF. The rearrangement uses TRBV7-8 and TRBJ1-2; D gene unclear. Germline CDR1 reads SGHVS; CDR2 reads FQNEAQ. Trimming stripped 3 bases from V and 6 bases from J, with 11 bases between. CDR3 size: 13 residues.

The sample holds many counts of this clonotype. This chain joins TRBV7-9 and TRBJ2-1; 7 bases align to TRBD1. The CDR3 contains 15 residues. Germline trimming cut 4 bases from V and 4 bases from J; bases unmatched to any gene: 7. Germline V gene lookup returns CDR1 SEHNR and CDR2 FQNEAQ (reference sequence). The DNA of the CDR3 is TGTGCCAGCAGCTCCCGACAGGGAATTTACAATGAGCAGTTCTTC. It specifies CASSSRQGIYNEQFF. The variable domain in full, completed from reference TRBV7-9 and TRBJ2-1, reads DTGVSQNPRHKITKRGQNVTFRCDPISEHNRLYWYRQTLGQGPEFLTYFQNEAQLEKSRLLSDRFSAERPKGSFSTLEIQRTEQGDSAMYLCASSSRQGIYNEQFFGPGTRLTVL.

This clonotype was detected many times. The chain has TRBV20-1 and TRBJ2-1, with TRBD2 identical over 8 bases. J was trimmed by 3 bases and V by 3 bases; bases with no gene match: 7. Germline CDR1 DFQATT, CDR2 SNEGSKA (reference sequence). CDR3 length: 15 residues. CDR3 protein: CSASQGLGLYNEQFF. In DNA, the CDR3 is TGCAGTGCTAGTCAGGGACTAGGACTCTACAATGAGCAGTTCTTC.